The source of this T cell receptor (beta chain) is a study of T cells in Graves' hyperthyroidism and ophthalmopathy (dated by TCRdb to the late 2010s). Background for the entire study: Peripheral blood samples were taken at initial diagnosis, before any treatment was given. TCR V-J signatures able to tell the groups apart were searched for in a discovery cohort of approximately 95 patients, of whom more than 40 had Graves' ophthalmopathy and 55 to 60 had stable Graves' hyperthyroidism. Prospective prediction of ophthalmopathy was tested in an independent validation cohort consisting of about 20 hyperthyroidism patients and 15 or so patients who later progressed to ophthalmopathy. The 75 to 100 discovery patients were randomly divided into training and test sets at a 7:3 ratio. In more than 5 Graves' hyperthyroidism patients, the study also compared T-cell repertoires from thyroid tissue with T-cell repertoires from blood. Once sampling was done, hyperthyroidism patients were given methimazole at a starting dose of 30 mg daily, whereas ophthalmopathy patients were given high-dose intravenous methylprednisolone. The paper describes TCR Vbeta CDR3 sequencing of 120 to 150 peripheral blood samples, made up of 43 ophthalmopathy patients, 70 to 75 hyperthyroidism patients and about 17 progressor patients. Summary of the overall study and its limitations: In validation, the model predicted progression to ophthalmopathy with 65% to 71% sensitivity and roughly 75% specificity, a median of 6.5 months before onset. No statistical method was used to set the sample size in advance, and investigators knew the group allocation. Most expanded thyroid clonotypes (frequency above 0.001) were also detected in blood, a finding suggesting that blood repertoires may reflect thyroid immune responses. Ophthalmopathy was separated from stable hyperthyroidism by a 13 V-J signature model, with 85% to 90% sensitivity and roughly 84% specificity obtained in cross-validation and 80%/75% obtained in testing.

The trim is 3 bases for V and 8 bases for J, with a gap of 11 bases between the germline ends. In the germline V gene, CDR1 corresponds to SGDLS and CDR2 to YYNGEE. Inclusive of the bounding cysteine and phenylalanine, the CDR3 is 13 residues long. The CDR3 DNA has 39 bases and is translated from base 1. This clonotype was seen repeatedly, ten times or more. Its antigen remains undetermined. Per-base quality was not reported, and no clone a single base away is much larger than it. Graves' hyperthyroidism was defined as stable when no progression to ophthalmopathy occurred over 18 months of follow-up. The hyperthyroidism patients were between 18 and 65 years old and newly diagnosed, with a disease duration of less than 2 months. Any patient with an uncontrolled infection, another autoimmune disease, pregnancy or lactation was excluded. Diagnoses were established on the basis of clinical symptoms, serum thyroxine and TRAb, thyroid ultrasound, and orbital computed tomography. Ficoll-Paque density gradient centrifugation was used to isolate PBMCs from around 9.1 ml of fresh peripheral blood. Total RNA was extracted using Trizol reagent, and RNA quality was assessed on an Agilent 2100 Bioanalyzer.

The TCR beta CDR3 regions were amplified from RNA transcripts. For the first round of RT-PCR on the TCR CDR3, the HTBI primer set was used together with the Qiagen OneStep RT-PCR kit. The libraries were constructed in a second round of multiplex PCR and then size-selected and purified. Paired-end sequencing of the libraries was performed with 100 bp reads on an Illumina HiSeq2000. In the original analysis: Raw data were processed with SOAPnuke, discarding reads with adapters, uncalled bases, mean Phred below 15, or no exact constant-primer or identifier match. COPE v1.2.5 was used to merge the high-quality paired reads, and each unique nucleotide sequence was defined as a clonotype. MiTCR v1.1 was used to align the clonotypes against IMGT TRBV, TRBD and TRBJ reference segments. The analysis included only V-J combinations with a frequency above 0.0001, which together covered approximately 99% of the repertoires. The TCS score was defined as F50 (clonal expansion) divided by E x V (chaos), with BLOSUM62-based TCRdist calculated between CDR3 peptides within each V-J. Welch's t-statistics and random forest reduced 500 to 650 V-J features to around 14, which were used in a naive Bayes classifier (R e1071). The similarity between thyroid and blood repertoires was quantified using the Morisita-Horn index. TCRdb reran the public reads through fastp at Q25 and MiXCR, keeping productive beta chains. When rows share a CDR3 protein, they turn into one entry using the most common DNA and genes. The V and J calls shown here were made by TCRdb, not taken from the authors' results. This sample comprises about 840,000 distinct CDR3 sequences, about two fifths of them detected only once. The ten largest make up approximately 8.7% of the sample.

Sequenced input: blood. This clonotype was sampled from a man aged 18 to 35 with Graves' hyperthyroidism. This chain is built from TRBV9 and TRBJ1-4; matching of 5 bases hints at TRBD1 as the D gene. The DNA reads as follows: TGTGCCAGCAGCGAGGGGAACCGGGAAAAACTGTTTTTT. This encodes CASSEGNREKLFF. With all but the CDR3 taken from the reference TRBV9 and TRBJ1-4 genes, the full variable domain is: DSGVTQTPKHLITATGQRVTLRCSPRSGDLSVYWYQQSLDQGLQFLIQYYNGEERAKGNILERFSAQQFPDLHSELNLSSLELGDSALYFCASSEGNREKLFFGSGTQLSVL.